The T cell receptor beta chain described here comes from a study of T cells in Graves' hyperthyroidism and ophthalmopathy. The study, taken as a whole, reports: Expanded thyroid clonotypes (above 0.001) were mostly also found in blood. Ophthalmopathy got predicted by the model a median about 6.7 months before its onset.

This CDR3 has 13 amino acids. The junction had 6 bases not matched to a gene; V was cut back by 8 bases and J by 3 bases. Germline V lookup: CDR1 SGHAT, CDR2 FQDESV (reference sequence). Amplified regions were TCR beta CDR3 sequences from RNA transcripts. The HTBI set primed first-round TCR CDR3 RT-PCR. Each CDR3 protein gets one entry after TCRdb re-called the multiplex PCR reads with MiXCR. The sample contains roughly 500,000 distinct CDR3 sequences, 40% to 55% of which appear only once. This clonotype was found many times. Its antigen is unknown. Patients showing uncontrolled infection, other autoimmune disease, pregnancy or lactation were ineligible.

This rearrangement joins TRBV11-1 to TRBJ2-5; 7 positions agree with TRBD1. Sequences were obtained from peripheral blood or thyroid tissue (not recorded which). This clonotype was obtained from an adult woman with Graves' disease, either hyperthyroidism or ophthalmopathy (not recorded which). CDR3 residues: CASPGTVEETQYF. The CDR3 region has the DNA TGTGCCAGCCCCGGGACAGTTGAAGAGACCCAGTACTTC.